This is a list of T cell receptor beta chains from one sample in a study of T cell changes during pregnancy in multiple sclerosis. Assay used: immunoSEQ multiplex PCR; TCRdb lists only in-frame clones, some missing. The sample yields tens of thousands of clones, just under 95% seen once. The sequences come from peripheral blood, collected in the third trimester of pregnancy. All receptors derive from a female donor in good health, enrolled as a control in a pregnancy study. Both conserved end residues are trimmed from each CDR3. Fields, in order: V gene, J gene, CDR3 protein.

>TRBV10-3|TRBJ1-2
AISEVSAEGYT
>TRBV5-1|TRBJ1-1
ASSLVGSAEAF
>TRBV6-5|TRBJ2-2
ASQPRGVTGELF
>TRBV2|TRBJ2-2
ASSRERVSNTGELF
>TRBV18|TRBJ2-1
ASSLLRVGRDEQF
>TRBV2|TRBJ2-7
ASSDRYEQY
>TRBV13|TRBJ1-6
ASNQWETGAPLH
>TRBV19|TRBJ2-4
ANHGVAKNIQY
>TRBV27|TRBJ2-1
ASSLGSWASGRASIYNEQF
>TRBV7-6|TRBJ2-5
ASSLYGLAVVQETQY
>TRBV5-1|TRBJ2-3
ASSTTGSDTQY
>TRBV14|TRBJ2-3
ASSLNKRSTSLTDTQY
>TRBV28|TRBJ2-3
ASGGSGTGSTDTQY
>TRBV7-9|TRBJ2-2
ASSLARQNTGELF
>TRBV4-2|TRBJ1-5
ASSQGRARANSNQPQH
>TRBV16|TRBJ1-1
ASGQVQVTEAF
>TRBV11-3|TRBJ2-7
ASSRGTSDEQY
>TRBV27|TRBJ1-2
ASSLSPGMDGYT
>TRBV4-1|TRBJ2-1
ASSEVGGEAYNEQF
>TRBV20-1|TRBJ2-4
SAGPRDRAY
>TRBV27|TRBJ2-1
ASSSKLGLAGNEQF
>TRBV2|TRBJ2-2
ASSGLRSTGVNTGELF
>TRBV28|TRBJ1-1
ASSPSRVGETEAF
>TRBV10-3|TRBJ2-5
AITTNGLAGNLQETQY
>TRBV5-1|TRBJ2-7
ASSLGLAGESGAYEQY
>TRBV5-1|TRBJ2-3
ASSLTSGGSTDTQY
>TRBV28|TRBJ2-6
ATLGGSGANVLT
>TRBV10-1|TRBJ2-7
ASSDVVAGAPSSYEQY
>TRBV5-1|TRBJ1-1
ASSSGTGGTEAF
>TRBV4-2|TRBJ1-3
ASSQTGLSGNTIY
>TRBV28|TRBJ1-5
ATTGGRGSNQPQH
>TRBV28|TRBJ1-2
ASSNRINGYT
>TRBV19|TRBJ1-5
ASTSGDQPQH
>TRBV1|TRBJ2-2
TSSQDDYDTGELF
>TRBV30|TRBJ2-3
ARRSTDTQY
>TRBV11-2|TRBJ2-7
ASSLGGFYEQY
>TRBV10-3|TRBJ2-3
AISESSPAGAITDTQY
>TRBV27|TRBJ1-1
ASSRTGNTEAF
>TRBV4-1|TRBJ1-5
ASSQDYGSQPQH
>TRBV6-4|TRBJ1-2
ASSDHSANYGYT
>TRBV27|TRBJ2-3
ASTSRNSDRGTDTQY
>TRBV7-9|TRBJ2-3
ASSLTGFADTQY
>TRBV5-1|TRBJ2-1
ASSSPGLAGNNEQF
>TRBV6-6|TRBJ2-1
ASSFSGVDEQF
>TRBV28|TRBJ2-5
ASTSATRWETQY
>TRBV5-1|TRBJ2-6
ASSRTGPSSGANVLT